This T cell receptor beta chain derives from a study of T cell responses to AZD1222 COVID-19 vaccine. From germline, CDR1 is MNHEY and CDR2 SVGAGI. Unmatched junction bases numbered 6, after V lost 6 bases and J lost 6 bases. This CDR3 is built from 13 residues. With respect to this clone: Its target is unknown.

Findings and limits, study-wide: Reports say nearly half of spike-specific TCRs go after unmutated variant regions. Vaccination with two AZD1222 doses was followed by a rise in Spike-specific TCR breadth and depth. Donors were largely white British and mainly female; clonal diversity was possibly underestimated. Baseline seropositives among AZD1222 recipients totaled only five to seven.

TCRdb keeps only in-frame clones here, not all; method: immunoSEQ multiplex PCR. The sample carries under 200,000 clones, about 87% recorded once. The chain has TRBV6-5 and TRBJ2-3; 7 nucleotides line up with TRBD1. Material: peripheral blood, obtained on day 0 of MenACWY control vaccination. This receptor was taken from an adult in good health. This CDR3 reads CASSKYRGDTQYF. The CDR3 DNA reads TGTGCCAGCAGCAAATACAGGGGTGATACGCAGTATTTT.